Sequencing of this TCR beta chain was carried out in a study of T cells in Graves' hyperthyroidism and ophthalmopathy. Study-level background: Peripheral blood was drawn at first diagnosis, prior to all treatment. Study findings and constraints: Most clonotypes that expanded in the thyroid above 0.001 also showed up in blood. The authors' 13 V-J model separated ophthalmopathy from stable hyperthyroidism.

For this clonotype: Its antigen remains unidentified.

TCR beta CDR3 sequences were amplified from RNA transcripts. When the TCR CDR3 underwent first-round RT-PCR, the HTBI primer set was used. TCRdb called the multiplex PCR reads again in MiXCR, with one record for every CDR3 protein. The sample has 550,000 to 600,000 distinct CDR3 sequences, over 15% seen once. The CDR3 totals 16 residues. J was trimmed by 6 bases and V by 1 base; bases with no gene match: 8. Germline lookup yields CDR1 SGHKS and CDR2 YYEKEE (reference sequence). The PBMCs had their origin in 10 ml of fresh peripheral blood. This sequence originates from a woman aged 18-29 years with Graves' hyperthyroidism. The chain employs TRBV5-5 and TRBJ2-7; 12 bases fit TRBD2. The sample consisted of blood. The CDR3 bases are TGTGCCAGCAGCTTGCTTCCCCTGACTAGCGGGGGCGAGCAGTACTTC. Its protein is CASSLLPLTSGGEQYF.